This T cell receptor (beta chain) was profiled in a study of cytomegalovirus exposure and HLA in healthy donors. Study findings and constraints: Per a prior analysis, the majority of TCR beta V segments were productive roughly 87% or roughly 30% of the time.

V trimming: 6 bases; J trimming: 4 bases; junction bases outside the gene matches: 11. The CDR3 spans 15 residues. Germline-derived CDR1 and CDR2 are MNHNY and SVGAGI (reference sequence). As concerns this clone: The antigen is not known.

Researchers ran the PCR with 60 Vbeta and 13 Jbeta primers. Data came from immunoSEQ multiplex PCR; TCRdb stores just in-frame clones and leaves some out. The sample features about 150,000 clones, with under 2.5% in its top ten. The sample comprised PBMCs. This TCR was sampled from a man aged 30-40 years in good health and CMV-seronegative. This chain links TRBV6-6 with TRBJ2-7; 8 nucleotides agree with TRBD1. In nucleotides, the CDR3 is TGTGCCAGCAGGGGCTTTGAGACAGGGGTATACGAGCAGTACTTC. It encodes CASRGFETGVYEQYF.